This T cell receptor beta chain was found in a study of blood T cell repertoires in COVID-19. Overall study context: The United States, Italy and Spain provided the acute and convalescent COVID-19 samples.

Profiled with immunoSEQ multiplex PCR; TCRdb holds only in-frame clones, not every one. Among hundreds of thousands of clones listed, 80% to 85% were seen once. Losses at the gene ends were 0 bases for V and 3 bases for J; bases not matched to a gene: 9. The CDR3 is made up of 17 amino acids. CDR1 is KGHSH, CDR2 LQKENI, per germline. The chain recombines TRBV18 with TRBJ1-1; 8 bases align to TRBD1. This TCR was sampled from a man between 40 and 49 years old who had been exposed to COVID-19. Sequenced sample: PBMCs or T cells enriched from blood (not recorded which). The CDR3 sequence: CASSPPSGGGKDTEAFF. The CDR3 region has the DNA TGTGCCAGCTCACCACCTTCAGGGGGCGGTAAAGACACTGAAGCTTTCTTT.